This passage covers 15 T cell receptor beta chains from one sample sequenced in a study of CD8+ T cells in alopecia areata. Extraction of RNA preceded its reverse transcription into cDNA, which served as the sequencing template. Data came from immunoSEQ multiplex PCR; TCRdb stores just in-frame clones and leaves some out. The sample has 120,000 or so clones, 35% to 40% seen once. The sequencing sample was made of CD4+ T cells sorted from blood. The source is a human donor with alopecia areata.

The DNA of the CDR3 is TGTGCCTGGAGTCTCTCTTCCAGGGGATCGGGTGGCTACACCTTC. The encoded protein is CAWSLSSRGSGGYTF. This chain joins TRBV30 and TRBJ1-2; tentatively, D is TRBD1 (6 bases). Trimming stripped 2 bases from V and 7 bases from J, with 20 bases between. The CDR3 extends over 15 amino acids. In germline, CDR1 is GTSNPN, CDR2 SVGIG (reference sequence).

The chain uses TRBV29-1 and TRBJ2-7; 10 positions match TRBD1. The V and J ends lost 6 bases and 5 bases, in that order; junction bases with no gene match: 7. This CDR3 spans 13 amino acids. CDR1 is SQVTM and CDR2 is ANQGSEA in the germline V gene. The CDR3 is CSVKDRGTDEQYF. DNA of the CDR3: TGCAGCGTGAAGGACAGGGGGACCGACGAGCAGTACTTC.

This clone has only a few counts. The chain uses TRBV6-5 and TRBJ2-7; D perhaps matches TRBD1 (6 bases). The CDR3 runs 15 residues. CDR1 and CDR2 (germline): MNHEY, SVGAGI. Trimming pared 2 bases from V and 1 base from J, leaving 12 bases between. This CDR3 reads CASSYDGTLSYEQYF. The CDR3 DNA reads as TGTGCCAGCAGTTACGACGGGACATTGTCCTACGAGCAGTACTTC.

The chain combines TRBV5-1 with TRBJ2-1; tentatively, D is TRBD2 (5 bases). The CDR3 consists of 15 residues. The germline gives CDR1 SGHRS, CDR2 YFSETQ. Deletions cut 0 bases from V and 4 bases from J, with 11 bases between. The DNA of the CDR3 is TGCGCCAGCAGCTTGGGGGGAGAGAGATACAATGAGCAGTTCTTC. This translates into CASSLGGERYNEQFF.

V usage is TRBV15 and J usage is TRBJ1-2; TRBD1 matches 7 bases. Per the germline V gene, CDR1 is LNHNV and CDR2 is YYDKDF (reference sequence). Trimming removed 1 base from V and 6 bases from J; junction bases left unmatched: 11. The CDR3 spans 16 residues. This chain's CDR3 is CATSRAPRQGVHGYTF. As DNA, the CDR3 is TGTGCCACCAGCAGAGCCCCCCGACAGGGAGTCCATGGCTACACCTTC.

V and J are TRBV29-1 and TRBJ1-1; 9 positions match TRBD1. Germline loops: CDR1 SQVTM, CDR2 ANQGSEA. V lost 7 bases, J lost 5 bases, and 11 bases stayed unmatched. The CDR3 runs 14 residues. The CDR3 region is CSAGKTGGETEAFF. The DNA for the CDR3 is TGCAGCGCCGGAAAGACAGGGGGGGAGACTGAAGCTTTCTTT.

This clone was counted between two and nine times. This sequence joins TRBV5-1 and TRBJ1-2; D is ambiguous. CDR1 is SGHRS, CDR2 YFSETQ, per germline. This CDR3 is built from 12 residues. Trimming cost V 0 bases and J 5 bases, with 5 bases left between them. In DNA, the CDR3 is TGCGCCAGCAGCTTGGACCAGTATGGCTACACCTTC. Translated: CASSLDQYGYTF.

This clone turned up a few times. CDR3: CASSQDFGLAGGNEQFF. The CDR3 bases are TGCGCCAGCAGCCAAGATTTCGGACTAGCGGGGGGGAATGAGCAGTTCTTC. The V gene is TRBV4-3, the J gene TRBJ2-1; 15 nucleotides align to TRBD2. This CDR3 region has 17 residues. Germline trimming cut 0 bases from V and 7 bases from J; bases unmatched to any gene: 4. The V gene's germline CDR1 is LGHNA and CDR2 YSLEER.

The rearrangement links TRBV29-1 to TRBJ2-1; D gene ambiguous. This CDR3 region has 15 residues. V gave up 4 bases and J gave up 1 base, with 14 bases separating them. The germline V gene has CDR1 SQVTM and CDR2 ANQGSEA. Here the CDR3 DNA reads TGCAGCGTTGCAATTGAAGTGGGTTCCTACAATGAGCAGTTCTTC. Residues: CSVAIEVGSYNEQFF.

The chain combines TRBV30 with TRBJ2-7; TRBD2 agrees at 12 bases. The CDR3 is made up of 13 amino acids. J was trimmed by 4 bases and V by 5 bases; bases with no gene match: 3. CDR1 is GTSNPN, CDR2 SVGIG, per germline (reference sequence). CDR3 residues: CAWDGLAGYEQYF. CDR3 DNA sequence: TGTGCCTGGGACGGACTAGCGGGATACGAGCAGTACTTC.

This clone was recorded a few times. The chain joins TRBV7-3 to TRBJ1-1; D perhaps matches TRBD1 (6 bases). Trimming stripped 2 bases from V and 5 bases from J, with 9 bases between. The CDR3 totals 13 residues. CDR1 is SGHTA, CDR2 FQGTGA, per germline. The CDR3 DNA reads as TGTGCCAGCAGCTTACAGGGGATGACTGAAGCTTTCTTT. It encodes CASSLQGMTEAFF.

The chain employs TRBV23-1 and TRBJ1-4; D gene unclear. TRBV23-1 is treated as an ORF (open reading frame) with a function not yet certain. The V and J ends lost 2 bases and 6 bases respectively, with 19 bases between them. This CDR3 has 17 amino acids. CDR3 region: CASSQPLYPTDDEKLFF. The CDR3 DNA reads TGCGCCAGCAGTCAACCGTTATACCCAACAGATGATGAAAAACTGTTTTTT.

V gene TRBV18 combines with J gene TRBJ2-1; no firm D call. V lost 3 bases and J lost 4, with 10 bases in between. Per germline, CDR1 KGHSH and CDR2 LQKENI. The CDR3 extends over 14 amino acids. CDR3 bases: TGTGCCAGCTCACCTTCGGTTTCTTACAATGAGCAGTTCTTC. It codes for CASSPSVSYNEQFF.

The chain employs TRBV23-1 and TRBJ1-5, with TRBD1 as a possible D gene (6 bases). TRBV23-1 qualifies as an ORF whose function is uncertain. The CDR3 consists of 15 residues. Trimming took 4 bases from V and 7 from J, leaving 17 bases between them. DNA for the CDR3: TGCGCCAGCAGTCCCCCGGGGGGGGCCGGACAGCCCCAGCATTTT. As protein: CASSPPGGAGQPQHF.

The chain recombines TRBV29-1 with TRBJ2-1; 7 nucleotides line up with TRBD1. The CDR3 consists of 15 residues. V dropped 0 bases and J dropped 7; count of bases not matched to a gene: 9. The germline V gene has CDR1 SQVTM and CDR2 ANQGSEA. CDR3 region: CSVEEVEQQGNEQFF. CDR3 bases: TGCAGCGTTGAAGAGGTGGAGCAACAGGGGAATGAGCAGTTCTTC.